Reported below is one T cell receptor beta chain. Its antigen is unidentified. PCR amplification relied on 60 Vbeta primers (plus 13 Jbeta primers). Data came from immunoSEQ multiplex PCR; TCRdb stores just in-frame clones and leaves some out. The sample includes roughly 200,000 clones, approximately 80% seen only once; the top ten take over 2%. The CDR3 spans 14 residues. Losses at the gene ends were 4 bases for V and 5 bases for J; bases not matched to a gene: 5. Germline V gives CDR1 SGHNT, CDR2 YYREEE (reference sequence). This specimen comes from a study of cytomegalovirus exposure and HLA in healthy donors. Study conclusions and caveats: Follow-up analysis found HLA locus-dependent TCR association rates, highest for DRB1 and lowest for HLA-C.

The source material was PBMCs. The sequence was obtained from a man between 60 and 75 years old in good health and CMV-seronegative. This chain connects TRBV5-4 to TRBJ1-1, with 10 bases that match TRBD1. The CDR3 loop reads CASSGDRGGTEAFF. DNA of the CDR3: TGTGCCAGCAGCGGGGACAGGGGCGGTACTGAAGCTTTCTTT.